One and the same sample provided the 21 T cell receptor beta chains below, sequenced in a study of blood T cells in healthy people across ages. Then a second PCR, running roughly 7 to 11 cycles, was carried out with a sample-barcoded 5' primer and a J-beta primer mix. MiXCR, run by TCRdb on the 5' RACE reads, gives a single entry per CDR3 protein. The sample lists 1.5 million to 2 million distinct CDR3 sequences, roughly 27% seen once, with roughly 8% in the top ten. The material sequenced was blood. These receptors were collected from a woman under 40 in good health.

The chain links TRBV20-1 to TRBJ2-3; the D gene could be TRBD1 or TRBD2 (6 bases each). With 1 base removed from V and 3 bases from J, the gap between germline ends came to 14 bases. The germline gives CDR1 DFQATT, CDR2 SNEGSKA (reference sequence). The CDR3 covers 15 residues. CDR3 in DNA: TGCAGTGCTAGAGGGTCAACGGGGGCTACAGATACGCAGTATTTT. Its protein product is CSARGSTGATDTQYF.

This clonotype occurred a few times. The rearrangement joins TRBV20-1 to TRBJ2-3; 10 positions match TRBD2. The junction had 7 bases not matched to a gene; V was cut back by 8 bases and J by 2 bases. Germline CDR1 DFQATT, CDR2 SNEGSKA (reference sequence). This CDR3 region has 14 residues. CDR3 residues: CSTSSGSDTDTQYF. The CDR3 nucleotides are TGCAGTACTTCTAGCGGGAGTGACACAGATACGCAGTATTTT.

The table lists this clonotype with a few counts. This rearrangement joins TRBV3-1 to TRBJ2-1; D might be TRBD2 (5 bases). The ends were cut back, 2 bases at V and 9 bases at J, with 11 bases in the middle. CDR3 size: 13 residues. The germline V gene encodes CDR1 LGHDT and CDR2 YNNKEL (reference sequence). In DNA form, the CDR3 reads TGTGCCAGCAGCCAACCCAGCCGGGGTGAGCAGTTCTTC. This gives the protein CASSQPSRGEQFF.

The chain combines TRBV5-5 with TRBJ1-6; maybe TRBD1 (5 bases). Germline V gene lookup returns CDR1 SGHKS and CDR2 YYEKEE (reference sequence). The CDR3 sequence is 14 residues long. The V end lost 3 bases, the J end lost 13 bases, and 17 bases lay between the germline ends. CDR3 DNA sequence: TGTGCCAGCAGCTCCGGGACTTCGCGAAGTCCCCTCCACTTT. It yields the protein CASSSGTSRSPLHF.

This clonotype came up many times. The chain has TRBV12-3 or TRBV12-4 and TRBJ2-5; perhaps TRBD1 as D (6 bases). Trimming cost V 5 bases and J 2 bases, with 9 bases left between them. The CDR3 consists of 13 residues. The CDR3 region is CASSMDSQETQYF. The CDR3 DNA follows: TGTGCCAGCAGTATGGACAGTCAAGAGACCCAGTACTTC.

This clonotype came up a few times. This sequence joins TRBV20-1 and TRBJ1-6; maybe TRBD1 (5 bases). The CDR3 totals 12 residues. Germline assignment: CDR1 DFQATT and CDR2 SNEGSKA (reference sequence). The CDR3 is CSPGQGNSPLHF. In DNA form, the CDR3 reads TGCAGCCCGGGCCAGGGAAATTCACCCCTCCACTTT.

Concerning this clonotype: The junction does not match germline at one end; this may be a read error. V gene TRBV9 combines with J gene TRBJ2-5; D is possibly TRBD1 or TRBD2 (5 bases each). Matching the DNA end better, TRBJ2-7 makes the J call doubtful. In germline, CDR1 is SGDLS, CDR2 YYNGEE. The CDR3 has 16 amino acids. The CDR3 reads CTSSVASGSSTDEQYF. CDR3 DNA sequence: TGTACCAGCAGCGTAGCTTCAGGGAGTTCGACAGACGAGCAGTACTTC.

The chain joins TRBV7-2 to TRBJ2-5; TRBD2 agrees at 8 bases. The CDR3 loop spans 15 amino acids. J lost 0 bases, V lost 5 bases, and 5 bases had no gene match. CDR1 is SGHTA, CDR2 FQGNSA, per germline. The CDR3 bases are TGTGCCAGCAGCGCAAGTAGCGGGAACCAAGAGACCCAGTACTTC. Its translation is CASSASSGNQETQYF.

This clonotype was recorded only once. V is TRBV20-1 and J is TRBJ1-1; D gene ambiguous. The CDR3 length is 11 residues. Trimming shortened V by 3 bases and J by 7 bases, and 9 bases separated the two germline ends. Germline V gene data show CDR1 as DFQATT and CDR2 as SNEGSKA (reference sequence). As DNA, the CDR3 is TGCAGTGCTAGCCCGGGATATGAAGCTTTCTTT. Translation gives CSASPGYEAFF.

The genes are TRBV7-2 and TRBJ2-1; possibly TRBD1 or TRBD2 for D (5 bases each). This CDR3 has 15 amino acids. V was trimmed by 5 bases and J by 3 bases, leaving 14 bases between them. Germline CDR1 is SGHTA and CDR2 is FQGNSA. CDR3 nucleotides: TGTGCCAGCAGCACCGGGACGGGTTACTACAATGAGCAGTTCTTC. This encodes CASSTGTGYYNEQFF.

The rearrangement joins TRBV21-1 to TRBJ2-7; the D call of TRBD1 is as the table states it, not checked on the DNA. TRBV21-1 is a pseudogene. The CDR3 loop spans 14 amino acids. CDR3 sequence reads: CAGSKGDRSYEQYF. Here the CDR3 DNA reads TGTGCCGGCAGCAAAGGGGACAGATCCTACGAGCAGTACTTC.

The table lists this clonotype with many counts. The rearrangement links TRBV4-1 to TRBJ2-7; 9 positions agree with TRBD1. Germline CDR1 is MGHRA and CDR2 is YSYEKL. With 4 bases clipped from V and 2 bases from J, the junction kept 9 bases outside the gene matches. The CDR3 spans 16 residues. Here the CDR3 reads CASSRTAGQGAYEQYF. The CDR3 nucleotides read TGCGCCAGCAGCCGGACGGCGGGACAGGGAGCCTACGAGCAGTACTTC.

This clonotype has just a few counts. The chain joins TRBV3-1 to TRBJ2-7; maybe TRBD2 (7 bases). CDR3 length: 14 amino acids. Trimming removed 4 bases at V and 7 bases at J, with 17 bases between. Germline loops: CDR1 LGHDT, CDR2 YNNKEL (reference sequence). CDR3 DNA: TGTGCCAGCAGCCCCTCCCGGGGGGCGGGGGAGCAGTACTTC. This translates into CASSPSRGAGEQYF.

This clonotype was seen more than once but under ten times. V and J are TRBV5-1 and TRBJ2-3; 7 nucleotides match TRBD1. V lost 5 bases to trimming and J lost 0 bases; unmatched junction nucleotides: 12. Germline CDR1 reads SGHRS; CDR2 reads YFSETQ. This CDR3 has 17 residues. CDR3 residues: CASRPDRALLSTDTQYF. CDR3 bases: TGCGCCAGCAGACCTGACAGGGCTTTACTTAGCACAGATACGCAGTATTTT.

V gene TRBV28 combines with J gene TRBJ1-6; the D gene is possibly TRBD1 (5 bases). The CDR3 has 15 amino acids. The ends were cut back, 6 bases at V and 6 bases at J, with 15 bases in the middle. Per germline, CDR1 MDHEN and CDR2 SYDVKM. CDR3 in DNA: TGTGCCAGCAGAAAGAGGGGCCAGCCTAATTCACCCCTCCACTTT. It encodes CASRKRGQPNSPLHF.

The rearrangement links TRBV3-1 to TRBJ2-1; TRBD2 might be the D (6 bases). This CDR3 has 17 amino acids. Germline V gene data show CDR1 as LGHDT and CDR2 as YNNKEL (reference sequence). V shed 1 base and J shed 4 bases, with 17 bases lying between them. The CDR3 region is CASSQVLRAGVYNEQFF. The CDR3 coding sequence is TGTGCCAGCAGCCAAGTTTTGCGAGCGGGCGTATACAATGAGCAGTTCTTC.

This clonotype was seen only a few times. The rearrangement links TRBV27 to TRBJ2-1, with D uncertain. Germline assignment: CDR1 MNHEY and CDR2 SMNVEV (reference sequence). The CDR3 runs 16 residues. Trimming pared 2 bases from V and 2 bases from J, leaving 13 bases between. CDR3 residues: CASSLPGGRTYNEQFF. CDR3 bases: TGTGCCAGCAGTTTACCCGGCGGCCGAACCTACAATGAGCAGTTCTTC.

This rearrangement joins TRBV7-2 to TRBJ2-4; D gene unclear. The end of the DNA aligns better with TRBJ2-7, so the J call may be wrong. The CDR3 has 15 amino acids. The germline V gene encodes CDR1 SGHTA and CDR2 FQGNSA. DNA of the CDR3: TGTGCCAGCAGCTTAGGCTCCAGCAACCCCTACGAGCAGTACTTC. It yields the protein CASSLGSSNPYEQYF.

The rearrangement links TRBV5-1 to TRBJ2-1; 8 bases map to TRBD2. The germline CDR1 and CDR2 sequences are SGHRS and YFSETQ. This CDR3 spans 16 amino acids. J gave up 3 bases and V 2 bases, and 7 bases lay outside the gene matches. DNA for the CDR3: TGCGCCAGCAGCTTTGTGGGCGGGAGGAGCTACAATGAGCAGTTCTTC. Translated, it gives CASSFVGGRSYNEQFF.

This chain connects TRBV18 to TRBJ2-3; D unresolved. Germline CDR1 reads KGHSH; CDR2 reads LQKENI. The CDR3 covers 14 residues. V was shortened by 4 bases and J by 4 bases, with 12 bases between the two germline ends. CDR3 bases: TGTGCCAGCTCACTAGGCGACCGAGCAGATACGCAGTATTTT. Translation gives CASSLGDRADTQYF.

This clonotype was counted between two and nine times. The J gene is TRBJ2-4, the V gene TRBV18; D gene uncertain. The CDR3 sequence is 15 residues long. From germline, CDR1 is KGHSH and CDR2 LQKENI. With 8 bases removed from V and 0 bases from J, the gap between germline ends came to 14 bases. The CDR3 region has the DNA TGTGCCAGCCCAACCATTGGAGAAGCCAAAAACATTCAGTACTTC. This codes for CASPTIGEAKNIQYF.